A single sample is the source of the 18 T cell receptor beta chains below, sequenced in a study of shared clonotypes between healthy human individuals (dated by TCRdb to 2019 to 2021). CD8 naive samples were CD45RO-negative cells positively selected for CCR7, giving a CD45RA+CCR7+ population that excluded TemRA cells. Library preparation used the immunoSEQ multiplex PCR assay. This is the immuneACCESS table as TCRdb keeps it, with only in-frame sequences that have V and J called. A part of the clones is gone; compared with another copy, unresolved V genes explain less than half, and the rest is unexplained. This sample has around 2.1 million clones in its table, and just over 90% of those were observed once. Of the sample, about 1.5% falls within the top ten clones. Source material: naive CD8+ T cells from PBMCs. What the cell subset or site label conveys for this sample: CD45RA+CCR7+. All receptors derive from a young man in good health. Some clones in this sample may be carry-over from other donors' samples.

Comments on this clone: The sample has other DNA sequences that encode this CDR3 too. The V call is TRBV6-5, the J call TRBJ1-4; D remains ambiguous. Looked up from germline, CDR1 is MNHEY and CDR2 is SVGAGI. CDR3 size: 13 residues. V dropped 0 bases and J dropped 8 bases, with 7 bases sitting between them. The CDR3 DNA follows: TGTGCCAGCAGTTACTCCAGAGGCGAAAAACTGTTTTTT. It is translated as CASSYSRGEKLFF.

This clone was detected only once. This chain links TRBV13 with TRBJ1-5; tentative D call: TRBD1 (6 bases). With 0 bases removed from V and 0 bases from J, the gap between germline ends came to 12 bases. Germline CDR1 reads PRHDT; CDR2 reads FYEKMQ (reference sequence). The CDR3 has 17 amino acids. CDR3 protein: CASSLGQGHYSNQPQHF. The CDR3 nucleotides read TGTGCCAGCAGCTTAGGACAGGGCCATTATAGCAATCAGCCCCAGCATTTT. The full variable domain, in which reference TRBV13 and TRBJ1-5 provide the parts outside the CDR3, is AAGVIQSPRHLIKEKRETATLKCYPIPRHDTVYWYQQGPGQDPQFLISFYEKMQSDKGSIPDRFSAQQFSDYHSELNMSSLELGDSALYFCASSLGQGHYSNQPQHFGDGTRLSIL.

This chain uses TRBV11-2 with TRBJ2-7, with D tentatively TRBD2 (5 bases). This CDR3 region has 13 residues. Germline-derived CDR1 and CDR2 are SGHAT and FQNNGV. Trimming took off 4 bases at V and 6 bases at J, with 13 bases between the two ends. In DNA form, the CDR3 reads TGTGCCAGCAGCTCGCGGGCAACGGCCGAGCAGTACTTC. Its translation: CASSSRATAEQYF.

The V gene is TRBV19, the J gene TRBJ2-1; tentative D call: TRBD1 (5 bases). V was pared by 6 bases and J by 4 bases, with 10 bases between. The CDR3 has 13 residues. The germline gives CDR1 LNHDA, CDR2 SQIVND (reference sequence). CDR3: CASSETAYNEQFF. CDR3 sequence (DNA): TGTGCCAGTAGCGAGACAGCGTACAATGAGCAGTTCTTC.

The chain has TRBV7-9 and TRBJ2-5; D may be TRBD1 (5 bases). Trimming took off 5 bases at V and 5 bases at J, with 21 bases between the two ends. The germline CDR1 and CDR2 sequences are SEHNR and FQNEAQ (reference sequence). The length of the CDR3 is 16 residues. Here the CDR3 reads CASSAHETETVETQYF. The CDR3 DNA sequence: TGTGCCAGCAGCGCGCATGAGACAGAGACGGTGGAGACCCAGTACTTC. Variable domain in full (rest from reference TRBV7-9 and TRBJ2-5): DTGVSQNPRHKITKRGQNVTFRCDPISEHNRLYWYRQTLGQGPEFLTYFQNEAQLEKSRLLSDRFSAERPKGSFSTLEIQRTEQGDSAMYLCASSAHETETVETQYFGPGTRLLVL.

The chain recombines TRBV7-9 with TRBJ1-1; the D gene is possibly TRBD1 (6 bases). The V end was cut by 4 bases, the J end by 0 bases, with 15 bases between. The CDR3 is 16 amino acids. Germline lookup yields CDR1 SEHNR and CDR2 FQNEAQ (reference sequence). The CDR3 loop reads CASSSWGGTLNTEAFF. CDR3 nucleotides: TGTGCCAGCAGCTCCTGGGGGGGCACCCTGAACACTGAAGCTTTCTTT.

Remarks on this clone: Other DNA sequences in this specimen translate into the identical CDR3. The chain couples TRBV27 to TRBJ2-7; D might be TRBD2 (6 bases). Germline V gene data show CDR1 as MNHEY and CDR2 as SMNVEV (reference sequence). With 3 bases removed from V and 4 bases from J, the gap between germline ends came to 10 bases. The CDR3 has 13 residues. CDR3 amino acids: CASSLGLNYEQYF. CDR3 sequence (DNA): TGTGCCAGCAGTTTGGGACTGAATTACGAGCAGTACTTC.

The rearrangement links TRBV6-6 to TRBJ2-1; no reliable D call. The CDR3 runs to 9 residues. Germline V gene data show CDR1 as MNHNY and CDR2 as SVGAGI (reference sequence). Deletions cut 7 bases from V and 6 bases from J, with 1 base between. The CDR3 region is CASTNEQFF. Here the CDR3 DNA reads TGTGCCAGCACCAATGAGCAGTTCTTC.

The chain joins TRBV15 to TRBJ2-7; D is possibly TRBD2 (5 bases). The CDR3 runs to 16 residues. Germline assignment: CDR1 LNHNV and CDR2 YYDKDF (reference sequence). Trimming took off 0 bases at V and 7 bases at J, with 19 bases between the two ends. CDR3 residues: CATSRDVRTHPSEQYF. CDR3 nucleotide sequence: TGTGCCACCAGCAGAGATGTGAGGACTCACCCTAGTGAGCAGTACTTC.

The rearrangement links TRBV2 to TRBJ1-1, with TRBD1 as a possible D gene (6 bases). Germline V gene data show CDR1 as SNHLY and CDR2 as FYNNEI. This CDR3 has 15 residues. The germline V and J ends were trimmed by 3 bases and 4 bases, with 15 bases remaining between them. The CDR3 loop is CASSEAQGGGTEAFF. CDR3 DNA sequence: TGTGCCAGCAGTGAGGCACAGGGTGGGGGCACTGAAGCTTTCTTT.

A single count supports this clone. The rearrangement links TRBV7-9 to TRBJ2-1; 10 bases line up with TRBD2. Germline V gives CDR1 SEHNR, CDR2 FQNEAQ (reference sequence). The CDR3 consists of 15 residues. V lost 5 bases to trimming and J lost 4 bases; unmatched junction nucleotides: 5. For the CDR3, the DNA is TGTGCCAGCAGCCCAGGACTAGCGGCATACAATGAGCAGTTCTTC. This codes for CASSPGLAAYNEQFF. The full variable domain, rest sourced from reference TRBV7-9 and TRBJ2-1, is DTGVSQNPRHKITKRGQNVTFRCDPISEHNRLYWYRQTLGQGPEFLTYFQNEAQLEKSRLLSDRFSAERPKGSFSTLEIQRTEQGDSAMYLCASSPGLAAYNEQFFGPGTRLTVL.

The chain combines TRBV6-5 with TRBJ2-1, with 7 bases aligning to TRBD1. In germline, CDR1 is MNHEY, CDR2 SVGAGI. The junction had 3 bases not matched to a gene; V was cut back by 0 bases and J by 4 bases. This CDR3 comprises 15 residues. The CDR3 here is CASSYSQGIYNEQFF. The CDR3 bases are TGTGCCAGCAGTTACTCACAGGGGATTTACAATGAGCAGTTCTTC.

The chain is built from TRBV11-2 and TRBJ2-1; D call uncertain. The CDR3 length is 15 residues. Trimming removed 2 bases at V and 6 bases at J, with 14 bases between. Germline CDR1 reads SGHAT; CDR2 reads FQNNGV. As DNA, the CDR3 is TGTGCCAGCAGCTTACGACGAACGGCTTTCAATGAGCAGTTCTTC. This sequence encodes CASSLRRTAFNEQFF.

The chain carries TRBV2 and TRBJ1-2; tentative D call: TRBD1 (6 bases). V lost 0 bases to trimming and J lost 5 bases, with 19 bases between them. The CDR3 extends over 17 amino acids. Germline assignment: CDR1 SNHLY and CDR2 FYNNEI. The CDR3 is CASSEAIGGAGRYGYTF. CDR3 DNA: TGTGCCAGCAGTGAAGCTATCGGGGGGGCAGGCCGGTATGGCTACACCTTC.

In this sample, this clone turned up a few times. In DNA form, the CDR3 reads TGTGCCAGCAGCGCCCTCCGGGACACACTCCCTAACTATGGCTACACCTTC. It yields the protein CASSALRDTLPNYGYTF. The rearrangement links TRBV7-2 to TRBJ1-2; possible D gene TRBD1, 6 bases. CDR1 and CDR2 from the germline V gene are SGHTA and FQGNSA. This CDR3 has 17 amino acids. The V and J ends lost 5 bases and 0 bases respectively, with 19 bases between them. Looking up the rest from reference TRBV7-2 and TRBJ1-2 gives the full variable domain: GAGVSQSPSNKVTEKGKDVELRCDPISGHTALYWYRQSLGQGLEFLIYFQGNSAPDKSGLPSDRFSAERTGGSVSTLTIQRTQQEDSAVYLCASSALRDTLPNYGYTFGSGTRLTVV.

The rearrangement joins TRBV29-1 to TRBJ2-3; 9 bases agree with TRBD2. The germline gives CDR1 SQVTM, CDR2 ANQGSEA. The CDR3 runs to 15 residues. J was trimmed by 0 bases and V by 4 bases; bases with no gene match: 5. The CDR3 loop reads CSVVRTSVSTDTQYF. The CDR3 DNA is TGCAGCGTTGTCAGGACTAGCGTGAGCACAGATACGCAGTATTTT.

The gene calls are TRBV19 and TRBJ2-1; tentative D call: TRBD2 (5 bases). In germline, CDR1 is LNHDA, CDR2 SQIVND (reference sequence). This CDR3 has 15 residues. The V and J ends lost 2 bases and 8 bases respectively, with 16 bases between them. The CDR3 region is CASSISPGSSDEQFF. CDR3 nucleotide sequence: TGTGCCAGTAGTATATCACCGGGATCGTCGGATGAGCAGTTCTTC.

This clone was picked up one time. The same CDR3 arises from other DNA sequences in this sample as well. CDR3 loop: CASSLGGGKLFF. DNA of the CDR3: TGTGCCAGCAGCTTAGGAGGGGGAAAACTGTTTTTT. The V call is TRBV7-9, the J call TRBJ1-4; the D gene is possibly TRBD1 (6 bases). CDR1 and CDR2 from the germline V gene are SEHNR and FQNEAQ (reference sequence). The CDR3 has 12 amino acids. V was cut by 1 base and J by 10 bases, with 7 bases left in between.